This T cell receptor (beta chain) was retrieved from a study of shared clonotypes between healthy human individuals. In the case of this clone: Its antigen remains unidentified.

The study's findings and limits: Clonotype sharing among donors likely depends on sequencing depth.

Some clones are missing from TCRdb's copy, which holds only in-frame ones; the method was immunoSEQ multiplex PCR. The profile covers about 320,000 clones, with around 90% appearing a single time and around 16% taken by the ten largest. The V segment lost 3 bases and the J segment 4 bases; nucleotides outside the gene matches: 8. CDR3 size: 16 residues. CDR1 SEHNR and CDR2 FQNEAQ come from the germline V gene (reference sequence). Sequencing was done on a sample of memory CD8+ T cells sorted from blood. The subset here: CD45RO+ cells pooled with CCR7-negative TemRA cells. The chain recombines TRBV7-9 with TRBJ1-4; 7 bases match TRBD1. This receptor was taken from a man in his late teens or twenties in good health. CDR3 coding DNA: TGTGCCAGCAGCTTCGCTCCGGGACAGCTTAATGAAAAACTGTTTTTT. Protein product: CASSFAPGQLNEKLFF.